Shown below are 11 T cell receptor beta chains from a single sample sequenced in a study of blood T cells in healthy people across ages (dated by TCRdb to the mid-2010s). The protocol used for the library was 5' RACE. For sequencing, an Illumina HiSeq 2500 was employed. A second roughly 7 to 11 cycle PCR used a sample-barcoded 5' primer and a J-beta primer mix. Using fastp trimming at Q25 and MiXCR clonotype assembly, TCRdb reanalyzed the public sequencing data and kept in-frame beta chains. All rows with the same CDR3 protein become a single entry with the most common DNA and genes. The sample table shows more than 1,400,000 distinct CDR3 sequences, and approximately 38% are seen once. The ten largest clones represent 7% to 9.5% of the sample. The sample taken for sequencing was blood. Receptors were obtained from a woman aged 18-29 years in good health.

The chain uses TRBV20-1 and TRBJ1-5, with TRBD1 matching over 10 bases. Trimming removed 5 bases from V and 6 bases from J; junction bases left unmatched: 10. Germline V CDR1 and CDR2: DFQATT, SNEGSKA (reference sequence). CDR3 size: 15 residues. The CDR3 here is CSACPGTGVGQPQHF. The CDR3 coding sequence is TGCAGTGCTTGTCCCGGGACAGGGGTGGGTCAGCCCCAGCATTTT.

Concerning this clonotype: One end of the junction is discordant with germline, which a read error may explain. This chain joins TRBV2 and TRBJ1-1; 7 nucleotides align to TRBD1. The CDR3 covers 13 residues. Per the germline V gene, CDR1 is SNHLY and CDR2 is FYNNEI. The CDR3 region is CASSGQGYTGAFF. CDR3 coding DNA: TGTGCCAGCAGTGGACAGGGCTACACTGGAGCTTTCTTT.

The chain uses TRBV6-6 and TRBJ1-5; the D is unclear. The CDR3 contains 15 residues. Germline-derived CDR1 and CDR2 are MNHNY and SVGAGI (reference sequence). Trimming removed 10 bases from V and 1 base from J, with 17 bases in between. DNA of the CDR3: TGTGCCATCGACAAGGATGGACGGAGCAATCAGCCCCAGCATTTT. Encoded protein: CAIDKDGRSNQPQHF.

This clonotype came up once. V and J are TRBV7-2 and TRBJ2-3, with D perhaps TRBD2 (6 bases). The CDR3 is 15 amino acids. Germline-derived CDR1 and CDR2 are SGHTA and FQGNSA. Between the trimmed V and J ends, which lost 4 bases and 1 base, there was a span of 12 bases. In DNA form, the CDR3 reads TGTGCCAGCAGCTCGGAGCGGGCTCGCACAGATACGCAGTATTTT. Protein product: CASSSERARTDTQYF.

The V and J genes are TRBV28 and TRBJ2-7, with D possibly TRBD2 on 6 matching bases. This CDR3 spans 14 amino acids. The ends were cut back, 5 bases at V and 3 bases at J, with 14 bases in the middle. Germline CDR1 reads MDHEN; CDR2 reads SYDVKM. The CDR3 sequence is CASSPQGGNYEQYF. The DNA of the CDR3 is TGTGCCAGCAGTCCCCAGGGAGGAAACTACGAGCAGTACTTC.

The chain is built from TRBV6-2 or TRBV6-3 and TRBJ2-3, with 7 positions matching TRBD1. CDR3 length: 13 amino acids. Germline V gives CDR1 MNHEY, CDR2 SVGEGT. Germline trimming cut 10 bases from V and 4 bases from J; bases unmatched to any gene: 8. DNA of the CDR3: TGTGCCACGGAACAGGGGTCAGCAGATACGCAGTATTTT. It codes for CATEQGSADTQYF.

The chain uses TRBV20-1 and TRBJ1-2; D remains unclear. Trimming removed 0 bases from V and 7 bases from J, with 9 bases in between. Germline V CDR1 and CDR2: DFQATT, SNEGSKA (reference sequence). The CDR3 is made up of 12 amino acids. CDR3 nucleotide sequence: TGCAGTGCTAGAGATAGCCTGGGTGGCTACACCTTC. Amino acid sequence: CSARDSLGGYTF.

This sequence joins TRBV29-1 and TRBJ2-3, with 9 positions matching TRBD1. The CDR3 sequence is 15 residues long. V was clipped by 6 bases and J by 4 bases; unmatched bases: 11. CDR1 is SQVTM, CDR2 ANQGSEA, per germline. The CDR3 DNA follows: TGCAGCGTGTGCACAGGGGGCAGTGGCGCAGATACGCAGTATTTT. This gives the protein CSVCTGGSGADTQYF.

V and J are TRBV9 and TRBJ2-3, with 7 bases lining up with TRBD2. V was pared by 0 bases and J by 0 bases, with 1 base of the junction left unmatched. The CDR3 consists of 15 residues. Germline V lookup: CDR1 SGDLS, CDR2 YYNGEE. The DNA of the CDR3 is TGTGCCAGCAGCGTAGAGGGACTAAGCACAGATACGCAGTATTTT. The encoded protein is CASSVEGLSTDTQYF.

This chain joins TRBV27 and TRBJ1-5; 9 positions agree with TRBD1. The CDR3 consists of 13 residues. The V and J ends lost 10 bases and 7 bases, in that order; junction bases with no gene match: 8. Germline V gene sequence: CDR1 MNHEY, CDR2 SMNVEV (reference sequence). CDR3 region: CATADRGGQPQHF. CDR3 nucleotides: TGTGCCACCGCGGACAGGGGAGGACAGCCCCAGCATTTT.

This clonotype showed up just a few times. V and J are TRBV4-1 and TRBJ2-1, with D possibly being TRBD1 (5 bases). Germline values: CDR1 MGHRA, CDR2 YSYEKL. CDR3 length: 14 amino acids. Trimming took 0 bases from V and 4 from J, leaving 7 bases between them. CDR3 nucleotides: TGCGCCAGCAGCCAAGATCAGGGTTACAATGAGCAGTTCTTC. Translation gives CASSQDQGYNEQFF.